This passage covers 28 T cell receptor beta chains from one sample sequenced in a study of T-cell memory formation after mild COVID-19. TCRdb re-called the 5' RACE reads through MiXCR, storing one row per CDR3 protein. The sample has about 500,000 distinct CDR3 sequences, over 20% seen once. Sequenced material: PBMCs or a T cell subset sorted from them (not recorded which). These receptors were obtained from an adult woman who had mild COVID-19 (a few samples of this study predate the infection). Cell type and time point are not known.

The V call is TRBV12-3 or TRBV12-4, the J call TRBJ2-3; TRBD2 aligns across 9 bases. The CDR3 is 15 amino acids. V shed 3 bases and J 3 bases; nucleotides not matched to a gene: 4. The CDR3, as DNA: TGTGCCAGCAGTTTTTCTAGCGGGGAAACAGATACGCAGTATTTT. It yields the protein CASSFSSGETDTQYF.

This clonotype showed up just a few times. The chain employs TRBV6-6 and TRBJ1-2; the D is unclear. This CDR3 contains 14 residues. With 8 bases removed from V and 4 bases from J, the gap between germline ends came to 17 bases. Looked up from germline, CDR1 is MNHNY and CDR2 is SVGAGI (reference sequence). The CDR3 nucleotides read TGTGCCAGCCTTTACGACGGAGGGCCCTATGGCTACACCTTC. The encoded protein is CASLYDGGPYGYTF.

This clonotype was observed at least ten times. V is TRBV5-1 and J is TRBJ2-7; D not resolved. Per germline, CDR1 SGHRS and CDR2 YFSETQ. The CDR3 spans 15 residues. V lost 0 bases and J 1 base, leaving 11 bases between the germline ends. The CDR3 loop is CASSLASQLSYEQYF. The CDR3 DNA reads TGCGCCAGCAGCTTGGCCAGTCAGCTTTCCTACGAGCAGTACTTC.

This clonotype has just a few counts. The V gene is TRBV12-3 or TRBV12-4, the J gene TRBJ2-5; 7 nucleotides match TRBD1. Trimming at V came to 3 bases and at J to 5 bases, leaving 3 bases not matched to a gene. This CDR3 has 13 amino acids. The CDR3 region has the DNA TGTGCCAGCAGTTTTGACAGGGTGGAGACCCAGTACTTC. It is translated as CASSFDRVETQYF.

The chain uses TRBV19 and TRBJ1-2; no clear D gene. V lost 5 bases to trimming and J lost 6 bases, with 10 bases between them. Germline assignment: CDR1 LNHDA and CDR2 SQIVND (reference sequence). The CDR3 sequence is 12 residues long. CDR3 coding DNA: TGTGCCAGTAGTGGGAGGTGGCATGGCTACACCTTC. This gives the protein CASSGRWHGYTF. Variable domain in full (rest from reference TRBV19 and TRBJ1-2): DGGITQSPKYLFRKEGQNVTLSCEQNLNHDAMYWYRQDPGQGLRLIYYSQIVNDFQKGDIAEGYSVSREKKESFPLTVTSAQKNPTAFYLCASSGRWHGYTFGSGTRLTVV.

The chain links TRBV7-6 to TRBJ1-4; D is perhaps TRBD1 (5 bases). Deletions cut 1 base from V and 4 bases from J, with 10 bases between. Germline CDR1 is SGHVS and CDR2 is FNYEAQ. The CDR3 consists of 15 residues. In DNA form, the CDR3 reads TGTGCCAGCAGCTTAGGCGGGACCAATAATGAAAAACTGTTTTTT. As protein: CASSLGGTNNEKLFF.

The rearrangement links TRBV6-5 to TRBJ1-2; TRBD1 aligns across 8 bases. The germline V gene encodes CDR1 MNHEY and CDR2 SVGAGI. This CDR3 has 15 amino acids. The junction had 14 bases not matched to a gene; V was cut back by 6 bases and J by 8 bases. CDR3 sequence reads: CASSRLTGGTEGYTF. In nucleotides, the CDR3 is TGTGCCAGCAGCCGTCTTACAGGGGGTACAGAAGGCTACACCTTC.

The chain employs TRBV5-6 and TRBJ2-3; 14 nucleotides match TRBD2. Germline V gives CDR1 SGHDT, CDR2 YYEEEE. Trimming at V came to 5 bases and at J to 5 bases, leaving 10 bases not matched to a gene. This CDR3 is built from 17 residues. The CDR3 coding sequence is TGTGCCAGCAGACCCCTGACTAGCGGGGGGGGGAGAGATACGCAGTATTTT. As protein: CASRPLTSGGGRDTQYF.

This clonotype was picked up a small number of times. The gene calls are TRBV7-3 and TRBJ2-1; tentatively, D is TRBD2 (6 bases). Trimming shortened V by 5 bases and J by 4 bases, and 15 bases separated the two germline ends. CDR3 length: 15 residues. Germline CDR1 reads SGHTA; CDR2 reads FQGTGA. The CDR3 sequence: CASSMLAGPYNEQFF. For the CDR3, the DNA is TGTGCCAGCAGCATGCTCGCGGGGCCTTACAATGAGCAGTTCTTC.

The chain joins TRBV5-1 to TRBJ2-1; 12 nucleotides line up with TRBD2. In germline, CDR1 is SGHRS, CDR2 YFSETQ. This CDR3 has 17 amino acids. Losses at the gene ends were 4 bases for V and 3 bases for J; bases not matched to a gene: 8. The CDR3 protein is CASSKPGLAGFYNEQFF. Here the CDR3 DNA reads TGCGCCAGCAGCAAACCGGGACTAGCGGGTTTCTACAATGAGCAGTTCTTC. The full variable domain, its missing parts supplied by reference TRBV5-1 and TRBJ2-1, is KAGVTQTPRYLIKTRGQQVTLSCSPISGHRSVSWYQQTPGQGLQFLFEYFSETQRNKGNFPGRFSGRQFSNSRSEMNVSTLELGDSALYLCASSKPGLAGFYNEQFFGPGTRLTVL.

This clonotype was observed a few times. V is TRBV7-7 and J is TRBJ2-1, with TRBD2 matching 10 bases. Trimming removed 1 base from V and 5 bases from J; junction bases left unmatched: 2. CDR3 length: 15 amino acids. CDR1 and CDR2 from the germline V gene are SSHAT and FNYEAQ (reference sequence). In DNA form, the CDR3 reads TGTGCCAGCAGCTTAGGTAGCGGGGGGAACAATGAGCAGTTCTTC. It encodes CASSLGSGGNNEQFF.

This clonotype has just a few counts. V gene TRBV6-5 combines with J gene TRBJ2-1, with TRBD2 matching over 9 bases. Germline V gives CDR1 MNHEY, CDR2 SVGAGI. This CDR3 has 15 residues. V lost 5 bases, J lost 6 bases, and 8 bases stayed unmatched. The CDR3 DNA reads TGTGCCAGCAGTCGACGCGGGGGGGCTATCAATGAGCAGTTCTTC. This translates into CASSRRGGAINEQFF.

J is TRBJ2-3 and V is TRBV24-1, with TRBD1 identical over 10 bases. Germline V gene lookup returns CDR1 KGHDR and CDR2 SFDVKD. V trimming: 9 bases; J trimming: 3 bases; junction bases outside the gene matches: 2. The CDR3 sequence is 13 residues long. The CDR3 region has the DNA TGTGCCACCGACAGGGGGCCAACAGATACGCAGTATTTT. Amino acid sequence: CATDRGPTDTQYF.

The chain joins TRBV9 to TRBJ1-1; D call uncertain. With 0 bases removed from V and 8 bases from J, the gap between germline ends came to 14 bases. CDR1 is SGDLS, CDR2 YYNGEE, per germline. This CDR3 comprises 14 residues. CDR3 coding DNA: TGTGCCAGCAGCGTAGCAGGCACGGGATACGAAGCTTTCTTT. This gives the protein CASSVAGTGYEAFF. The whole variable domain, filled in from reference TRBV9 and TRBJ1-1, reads DSGVTQTPKHLITATGQRVTLRCSPRSGDLSVYWYQQSLDQGLQFLIQYYNGEERAKGNILERFSAQQFPDLHSELNLSSLELGDSALYFCASSVAGTGYEAFFGQGTRLTVV.

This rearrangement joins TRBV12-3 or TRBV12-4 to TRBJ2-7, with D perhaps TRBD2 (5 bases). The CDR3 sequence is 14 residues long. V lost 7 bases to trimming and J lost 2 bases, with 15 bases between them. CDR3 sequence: CASTTNAGPYEQYF. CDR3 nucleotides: TGTGCCAGCACTACAAACGCGGGTCCCTACGAGCAGTACTTC.

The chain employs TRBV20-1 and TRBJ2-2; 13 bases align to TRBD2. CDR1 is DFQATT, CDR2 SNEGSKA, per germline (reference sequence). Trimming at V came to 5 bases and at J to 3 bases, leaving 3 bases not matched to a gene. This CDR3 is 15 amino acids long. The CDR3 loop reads CSAQTSGGYTGELFF. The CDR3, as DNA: TGCAGTGCTCAGACTAGCGGGGGGTACACCGGGGAGCTGTTTTTT.

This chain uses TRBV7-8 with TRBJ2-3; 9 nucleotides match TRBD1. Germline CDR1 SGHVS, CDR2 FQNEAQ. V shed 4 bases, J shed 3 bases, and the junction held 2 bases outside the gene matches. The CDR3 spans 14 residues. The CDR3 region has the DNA TGTGCCAGCAGCTGGGACAGGGAGACAGATACGCAGTATTTT. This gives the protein CASSWDRETDTQYF.

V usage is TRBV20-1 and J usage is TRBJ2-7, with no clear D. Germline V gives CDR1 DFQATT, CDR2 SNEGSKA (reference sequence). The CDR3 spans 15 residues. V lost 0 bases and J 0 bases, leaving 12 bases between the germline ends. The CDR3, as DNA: TGCAGTGCTAGAGATCTTGGCAGGCTCTCCTACGAGCAGTACTTC. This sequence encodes CSARDLGRLSYEQYF.

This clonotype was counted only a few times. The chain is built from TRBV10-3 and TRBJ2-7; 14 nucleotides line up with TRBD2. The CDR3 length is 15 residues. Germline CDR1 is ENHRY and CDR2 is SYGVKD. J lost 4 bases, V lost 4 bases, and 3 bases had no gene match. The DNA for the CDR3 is TGTGCCATCAGTGGGGGGACTAGCGGGAGTTACGAGCAGTACTTC. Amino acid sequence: CAISGGTSGSYEQYF.

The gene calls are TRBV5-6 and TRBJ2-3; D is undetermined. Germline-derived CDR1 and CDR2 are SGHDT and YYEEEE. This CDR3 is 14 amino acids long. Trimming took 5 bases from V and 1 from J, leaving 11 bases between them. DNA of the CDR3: TGTGCCAGCAGGCCAGAATGGGGCACAGATACGCAGTATTTT. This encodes CASRPEWGTDTQYF.

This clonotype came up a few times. CDR3 sequence reads: CATSRDPGNQPQHF. CDR3 DNA: TGTGCCACCAGCAGAGACCCGGGTAATCAGCCCCAGCATTTT. The V gene is TRBV15, the J gene TRBJ1-5; D unclear. The CDR3 length is 14 residues. V lost 0 bases and J 4 bases, leaving 7 bases between the germline ends. Germline V lookup: CDR1 LNHNV, CDR2 YYDKDF (reference sequence). Supplemented by reference TRBV15 and TRBJ1-5, the full variable domain reads DAMVIQNPRYQVTQFGKPVTLSCSQTLNHNVMYWYQQKSSQAPKLLFHYYDKDFNNEADTPDNFQSRRPNTSFCFLDIRSPGLGDTAMYLCATSRDPGNQPQHFGDGTRLSIL.

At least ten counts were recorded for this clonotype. CDR3 sequence: CASGLSTSGRSYEQYF. The CDR3 coding sequence is TGTGCTAGTGGTTTGTCGACTAGCGGGCGCTCCTACGAGCAGTACTTC. V gene TRBV12-5 combines with J gene TRBJ2-7, with TRBD2 identical over 10 bases. Trimming removed 2 bases from V and 0 bases from J; junction bases left unmatched: 4. The germline V gene encodes CDR1 LGHNT and CDR2 FRNRAP. The CDR3 has 16 amino acids.

The CDR3 region is CATSDPVGAGNTGELFF. CDR3 DNA: TGTGCCACCAGTGATCCCGTCGGGGCGGGGAACACCGGGGAGCTGTTTTTT. V and J are TRBV24-1 and TRBJ2-2, with D perhaps assigned TRBD1 or TRBD2 (5 bases each). Looked up from germline, CDR1 is KGHDR and CDR2 is SFDVKD. Trimming took 3 bases from V and 1 from J, leaving 14 bases between them. The CDR3 is 17 amino acids.

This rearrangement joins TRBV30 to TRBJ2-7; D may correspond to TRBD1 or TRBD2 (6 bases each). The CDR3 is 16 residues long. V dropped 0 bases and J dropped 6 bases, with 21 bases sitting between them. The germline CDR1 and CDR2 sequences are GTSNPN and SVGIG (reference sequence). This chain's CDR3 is CAWSVGPKKQGGEQYF. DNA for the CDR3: TGTGCCTGGAGTGTAGGCCCCAAGAAACAGGGAGGCGAGCAGTACTTC.

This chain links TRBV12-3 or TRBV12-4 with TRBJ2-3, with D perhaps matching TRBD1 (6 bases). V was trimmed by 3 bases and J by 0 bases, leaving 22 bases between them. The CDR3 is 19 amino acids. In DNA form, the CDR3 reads TGTGCCAGCAGTTTCGGCGGACTCCTCCGGGACACGAGCACAGATACGCAGTATTTT. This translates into CASSFGGLLRDTSTDTQYF.

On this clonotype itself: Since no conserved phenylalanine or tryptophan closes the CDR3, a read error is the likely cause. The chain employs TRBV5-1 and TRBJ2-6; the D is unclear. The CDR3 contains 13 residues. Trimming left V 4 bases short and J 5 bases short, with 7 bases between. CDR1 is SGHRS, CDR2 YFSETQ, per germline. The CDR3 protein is CASSGTRANVLTL. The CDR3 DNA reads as TGCGCCAGCAGCGGTACGAGGGCCAACGTCCTGACTCTC.

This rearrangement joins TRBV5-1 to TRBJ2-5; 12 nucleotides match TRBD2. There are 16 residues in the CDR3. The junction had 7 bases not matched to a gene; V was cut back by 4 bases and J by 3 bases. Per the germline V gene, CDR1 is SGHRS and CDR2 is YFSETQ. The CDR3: CASSPPGLAGEETQYF. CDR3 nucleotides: TGCGCCAGCAGCCCACCGGGACTAGCGGGTGAAGAGACCCAGTACTTC. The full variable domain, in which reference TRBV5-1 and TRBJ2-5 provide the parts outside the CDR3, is KAGVTQTPRYLIKTRGQQVTLSCSPISGHRSVSWYQQTPGQGLQFLFEYFSETQRNKGNFPGRFSGRQFSNSRSEMNVSTLELGDSALYLCASSPPGLAGEETQYFGPGTRLLVL.

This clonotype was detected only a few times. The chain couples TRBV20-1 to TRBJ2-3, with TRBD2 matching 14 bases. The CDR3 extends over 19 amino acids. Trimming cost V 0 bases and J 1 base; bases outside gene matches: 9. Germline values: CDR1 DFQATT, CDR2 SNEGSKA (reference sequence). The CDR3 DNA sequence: TGCAGTGCTAGAGATCCAATGGGACTAGCGGGGGTACGCACAGATACGCAGTATTTT. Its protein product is CSARDPMGLAGVRTDTQYF.